This T cell receptor (beta chain) was recorded in a study of shared clonotypes between healthy human individuals. About the study: Per donor, three plates held CD4 naive cells, three held CD4 memory, two held CD8 naive and one held CD8 memory.

Only Caucasian adults living in Nashville, Tennessee served as donors. The trim removed 4 bases at V and 7 bases at J, leaving 12 bases unmatched. Germline V gives CDR1 MNHNS, CDR2 SASEGT. The CDR3 loop spans 16 amino acids. The table came from immunoSEQ multiplex PCR; TCRdb's copy has only in-frame clones and leaves some out. Counted here are fewer than 2.5 million clones, 93% occurring once; the ten biggest clones make up more than 0.35%. Input material: naive CD4+ T cells from PBMCs. Subset specified: CD45RA+ positively selected. The chain joins TRBV6-1 to TRBJ2-7; 11 nucleotides line up with TRBD2. This TCR was recovered from a man younger than 35 in good health. Some clones in this sample may be carry-over from other donors' samples. CDR3 protein: CASSAITSGSIEEQYF. The CDR3 bases are TGTGCCAGCAGTGCCATTACTAGCGGGAGTATTGAGGAGCAGTACTTC.